This record covers a single TCR beta chain. TCRdb keeps only in-frame clones here, not all; method: immunoSEQ multiplex PCR. Of roughly 330,000 clones in the sample, roughly 90% were seen once. The source of the sample is a study of blood T cell repertoires in COVID-19. Trimming stripped 4 bases from V and 0 bases from J, with 13 bases between. The CDR3 totals 16 residues. In germline, CDR1 is SGHAT, CDR2 FQNNGV. The TCR was taken from a man aged 18 to 35 who had recovered from COVID-19. Sequencing was performed on peripheral blood. The chain links TRBV11-2 to TRBJ2-1, with D possibly matching TRBD1 (6 bases). CDR3 amino acids: CASSSVRGYSYNEQFF. DNA for the CDR3: TGTGCCAGCAGCTCGGTCAGGGGCTACTCCTACAATGAGCAGTTCTTC.